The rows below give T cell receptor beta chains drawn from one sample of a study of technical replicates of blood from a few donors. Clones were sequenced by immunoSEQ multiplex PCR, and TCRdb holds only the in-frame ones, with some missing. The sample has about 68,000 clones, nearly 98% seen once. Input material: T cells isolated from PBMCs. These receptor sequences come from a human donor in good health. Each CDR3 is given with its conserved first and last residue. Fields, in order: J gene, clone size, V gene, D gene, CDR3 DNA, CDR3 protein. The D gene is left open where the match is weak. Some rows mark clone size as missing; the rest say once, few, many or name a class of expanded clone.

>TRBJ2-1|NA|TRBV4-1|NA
TGCGCCAGCAGCCAAGGTAGCAGAATCTACAATGAGCAGTTCTTC
CASSQGSRIYNEQFF
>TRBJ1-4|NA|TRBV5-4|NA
TGTGCCAGCCATAGTTGGAGGGGTGAAAAACTGTTTTTT
CASHSWRGEKLFF
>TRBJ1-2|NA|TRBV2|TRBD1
TGTGCCGGCCAGGGGGAGAACTATGGCTACACCTTC
CAGQGENYGYTF
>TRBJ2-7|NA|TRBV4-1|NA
TGCGCCAGCAGCCAAGAATCAGGGGACTCCTACGAGCAGTACTTC
CASSQESGDSYEQYF
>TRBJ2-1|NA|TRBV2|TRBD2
TGTGCCAGCAGTGAATTGGGACTAGCCTACAATGAGCAGTTCTTC
CASSELGLAYNEQFF
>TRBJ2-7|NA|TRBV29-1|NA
TGCAGCGTTACTACGGCCGGGGGCGAGCAGTACTTC
CSVTTAGGEQYF
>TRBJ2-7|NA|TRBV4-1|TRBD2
TGCGCCAGCAGCCCTCGGGGGGGTAACTCCTACGAGCAGTACTTC
CASSPRGGNSYEQYF
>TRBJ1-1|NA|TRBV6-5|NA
TGTGCCGCCCAAGGAGGGAACACTGAAGCTTTCTTT
CAAQGGNTEAFF
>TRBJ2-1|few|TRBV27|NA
TGTGCCAGCAGTTTAGCCAGGGATGAGCAGTTCTTC
CASSLARDEQFF
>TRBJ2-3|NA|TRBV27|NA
TGTGCCAGCAGTTTTTCGCAACTACCAGGGGCTGGCACAGATACGCAGTATTTT
CASSFSQLPGAGTDTQYF
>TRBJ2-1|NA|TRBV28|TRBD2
TGTGCCAGCAGACCCCCAGGACTAGCGGGGATCAATGAGCAGTTCTTC
CASRPPGLAGINEQFF
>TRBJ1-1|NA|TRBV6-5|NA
TGTGCCAGCAGTTACCGGGGGTACAAGAACACTGAAGCTTTCTTT
CASSYRGYKNTEAFF
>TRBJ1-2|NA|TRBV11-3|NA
TGTGCCAGCAGCTTAGGAGTTGCAGGGTATGGCACCTTC
CASSLGVAGYGTF
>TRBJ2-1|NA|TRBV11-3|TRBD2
TGTGCCAGCAGCTCCCAATGGGGAGGGCGGATTCCCTACAATGAGCAGTTCTTC
CASSSQWGGRIPYNEQFF
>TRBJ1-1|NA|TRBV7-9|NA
TGTGCCAGCAGCGTCGGTATGAGGGACACTGAAGCTTTCTTT
CASSVGMRDTEAFF
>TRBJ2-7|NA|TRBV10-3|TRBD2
TGTGCCATCAGGAGCGGGAGGAGCTCCTACGAGCAGTACTTC
CAIRSGRSSYEQYF
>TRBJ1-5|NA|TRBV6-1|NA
TGTGCCAGCAGTGAACTGGGAACGGGAAGGCTAAGCAATCAGCCCCAGCATTTT
CASSELGTGRLSNQPQHF
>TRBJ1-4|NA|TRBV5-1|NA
TGCGCCAGCAGCTTGGGTCAGATGAGGGAAAAACTGTTTTTT
CASSLGQMREKLFF
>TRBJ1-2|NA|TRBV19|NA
TGTGCCGGATCAAAGGTTGGAGACCCATATGGCTACACCTTC
CAGSKVGDPYGYTF
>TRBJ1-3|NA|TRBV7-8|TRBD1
TGTGCCAGCAGCTTAATGAACAGGGGCGGAAACACCATATATTTT
CASSLMNRGGNTIYF
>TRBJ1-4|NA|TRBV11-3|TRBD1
TGTGCCAGCAGCCCCCGACAGGGGGCAACTAATGAAAAACTGTTTTTT
CASSPRQGATNEKLFF
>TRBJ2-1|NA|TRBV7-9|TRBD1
TGTGCCAGCAACACCGGGACAGGGGATGAGCAGTTCTTC
CASNTGTGDEQFF
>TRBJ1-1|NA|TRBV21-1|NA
TGTGCCAGCAGCTCTCCTTTGACAGGGGTAAGCGCTGAAGCTTTCTTT
CASSSPLTGVSAEAFF
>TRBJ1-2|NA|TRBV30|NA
TGTGCCTGGAGTGTTGGGGAAGGGGGTGGCTACACCTTC
CAWSVGEGGGYTF
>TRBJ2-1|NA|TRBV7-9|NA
TGTGCCAGCAGCCCTCGTGGGCGACAGTTCTTC
CASSPRGRQFF
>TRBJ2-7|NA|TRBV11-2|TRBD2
TGTGCCAGCAGCTTAGATTTTTTGGCGGGGGGGACCTACGAGCAGTACTTC
CASSLDFLAGGTYEQYF
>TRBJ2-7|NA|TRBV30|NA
TGTGCCTGGAGCGTTGGTCAGTACTACGAGCAGTACTTC
CAWSVGQYYEQYF
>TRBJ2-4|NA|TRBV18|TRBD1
TGTGCCAGCTCACGGCCACAGGGGAACATTCAGTACTTC
CASSRPQGNIQYF
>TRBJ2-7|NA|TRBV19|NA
TGTGCCAGTAGTACTAAGATGGGGGCCCCCCTCTACGAGCAGTACTTC
CASSTKMGAPLYEQYF
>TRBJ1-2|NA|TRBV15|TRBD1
TGTGCCACCAGCAGGGGGGACAGCGGGTATGGCTACACCTTC
CATSRGDSGYGYTF
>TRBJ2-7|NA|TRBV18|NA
TGTGCCAGCTCACCCCCTACAGGTGAAGGGGAGCAGTACTTC
CASSPPTGEGEQYF
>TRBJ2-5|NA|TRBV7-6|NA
TGTGCCAGCAGCTTCTCCGGGGAGACCCAGTACTTC
CASSFSGETQYF
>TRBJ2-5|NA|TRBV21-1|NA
TGTGCCAGCAGCAATCGAGGGAGGGAAGAGACCCAGTACTTC
CASSNRGREETQYF
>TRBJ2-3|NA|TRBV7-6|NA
TGTGCCAGCAGCTTAAGGATTGGCGGGTCCAGCACAGATACGCAGTATTTT
CASSLRIGGSSTDTQYF
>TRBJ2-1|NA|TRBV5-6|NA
TGTGCCAGCAGCGCAACAGTTGAGCAGTTCTTC
CASSATVEQFF
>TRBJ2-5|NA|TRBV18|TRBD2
TGTGCCAGCTCAACGATCCGGAGTCTAGCGGGAGGGCCTCAGGAGACCCAGTACTTC
CASSTIRSLAGGPQETQYF
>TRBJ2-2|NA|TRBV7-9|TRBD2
TGTGCCAGCAGCTCTCTAGCGGGATGGGTCGGGGAGCTGTTTTTT
CASSSLAGWVGELFF
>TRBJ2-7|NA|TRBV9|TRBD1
TGTGCCAGCAGCGCAGGACAGGGACTGCCCTACGAGCAGTACTTC
CASSAGQGLPYEQYF
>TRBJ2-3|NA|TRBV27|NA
TGTGCCAGCAGTTTAACGTCAAGTTGGGCCAGCTTCACAGATACGCAGTATTTT
CASSLTSSWASFTDTQYF
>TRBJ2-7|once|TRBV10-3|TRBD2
TGTGCCATCAGTGGGGTCCTGCGGGAGCTGAGTTACGAGCAGTACTTC
CAISGVLRELSYEQYF
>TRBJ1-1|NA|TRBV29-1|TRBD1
TGCAGCGTTGAGGAGAACAGGGGGGGCTCTGAAGCTTTCTTT
CSVEENRGGSEAFF
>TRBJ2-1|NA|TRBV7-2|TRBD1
TGTGCCAGCAGCTTAACGGGACAGGGTAACAATGAGCAGTTCTTC
CASSLTGQGNNEQFF
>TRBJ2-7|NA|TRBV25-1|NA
TGTGCCAGCAGCGTATCCTACGAGCAGTACTTC
CASSVSYEQYF
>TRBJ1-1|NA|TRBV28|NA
TGTGCCAGCGGGATTGGGGGGGCGGGTAACACTGAAGCTTTCTTT
CASGIGGAGNTEAFF
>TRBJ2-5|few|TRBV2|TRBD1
TGTGCCAGCAGGACAGGGGTGGAAGAGACCCAGTACTTC
CASRTGVEETQYF
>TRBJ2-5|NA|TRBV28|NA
TGTGCCAGCAGTCGCCAAGAGACCCAGTACTTC
CASSRQETQYF
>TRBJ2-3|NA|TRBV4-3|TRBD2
TGCGCCAGCAGCTCCCAGACTAGCGGGGTCACAGATACGCAGTATTTT
CASSSQTSGVTDTQYF
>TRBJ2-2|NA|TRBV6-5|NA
TGTGCCATACGCGCGAGCGCTGGGGAGCTGTTTTTT
CAIRASAGELFF
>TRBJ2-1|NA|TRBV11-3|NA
TGTGCCAGCAGCTTAGTCCGGCTAGCGGAGCAGTTCTTC
CASSLVRLAEQFF
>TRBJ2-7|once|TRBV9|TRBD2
TGTGCCAGCAGCTACGCGGGAGGGAGCTACGAGCAGTACTTC
CASSYAGGSYEQYF
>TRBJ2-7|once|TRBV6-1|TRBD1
TGTGCCAGCAGTGAAGGGGACAGGGTATCCTACGAGCAGTACTTC
CASSEGDRVSYEQYF
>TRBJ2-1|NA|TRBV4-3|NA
TGCGCCAGCAGCATGGGGCTAGCGTACAATGAGCAGTTCTTC
CASSMGLAYNEQFF
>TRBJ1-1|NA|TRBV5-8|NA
TGTGCCAGCAGCTTGGTTCTAATACGGGGTGAAACTGAAGCTTTCTTT
CASSLVLIRGETEAFF
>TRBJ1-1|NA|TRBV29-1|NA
TGCAGCTTCTGGGGGGGGGTGAGGAACACTGAAGCTTTCTTT
CSFWGGVRNTEAFF
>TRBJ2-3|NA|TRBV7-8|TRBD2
TGTGCCAGCAGCTTAGACCCTCGGGGCGGGAGGGCCGGAGATACGCAGTATTTT
CASSLDPRGGRAGDTQYF
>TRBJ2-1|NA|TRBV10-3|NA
TGTGCCATCAGCTCAGGAGGGGGCCGCACCTACAATGAGCAGTTCTTC
CAISSGGGRTYNEQFF
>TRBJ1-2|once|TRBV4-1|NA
TGCGCCAGCAGCCAAAGAAGGGAGATAGGTGGCTACACCTTC
CASSQRREIGGYTF
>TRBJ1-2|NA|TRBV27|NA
TGTGCCAGCAGTTTCGGAGGGCAGGGACGGAATGGCTACACCTTC
CASSFGGQGRNGYTF